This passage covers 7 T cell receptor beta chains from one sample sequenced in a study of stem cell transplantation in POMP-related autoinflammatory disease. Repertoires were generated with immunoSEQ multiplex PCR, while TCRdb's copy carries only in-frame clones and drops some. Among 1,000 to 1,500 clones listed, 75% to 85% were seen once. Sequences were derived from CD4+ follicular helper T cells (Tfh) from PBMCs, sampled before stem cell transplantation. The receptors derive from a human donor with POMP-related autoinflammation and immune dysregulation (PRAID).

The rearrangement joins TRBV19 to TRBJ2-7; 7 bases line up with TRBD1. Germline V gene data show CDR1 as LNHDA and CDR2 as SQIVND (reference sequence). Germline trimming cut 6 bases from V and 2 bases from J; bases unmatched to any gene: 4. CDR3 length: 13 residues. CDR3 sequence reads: CASSPTGPYEQYF. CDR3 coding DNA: TGTGCCAGTAGCCCGACAGGGCCCTACGAGCAGTACTTC.

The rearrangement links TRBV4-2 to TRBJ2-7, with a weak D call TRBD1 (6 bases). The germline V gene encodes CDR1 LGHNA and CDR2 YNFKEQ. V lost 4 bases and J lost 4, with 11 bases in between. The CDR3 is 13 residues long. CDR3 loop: CASSPRDTYEQYF. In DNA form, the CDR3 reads TGTGCCAGCAGCCCCCGGGACACTTACGAGCAGTACTTC.

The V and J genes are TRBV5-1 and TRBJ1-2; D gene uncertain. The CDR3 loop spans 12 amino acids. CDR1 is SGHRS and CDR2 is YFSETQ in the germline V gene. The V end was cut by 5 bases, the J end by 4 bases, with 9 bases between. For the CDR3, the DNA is TGCGCCAGCAGTGGGCACCCCTATGGCTACACCTTC. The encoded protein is CASSGHPYGYTF.

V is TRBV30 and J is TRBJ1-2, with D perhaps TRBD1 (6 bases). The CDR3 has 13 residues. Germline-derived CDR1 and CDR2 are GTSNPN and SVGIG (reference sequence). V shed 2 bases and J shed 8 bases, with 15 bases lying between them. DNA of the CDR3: TGTGCCTGGAGTCACGGGGGGGGCGTGGGCTACACCTTC. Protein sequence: CAWSHGGGVGYTF.

Written as DNA, the CDR3 is TGCAGCGTTGAACGGGGTTCTCACGCCGTTACCTACAATGAGCAGTTCTTC. Amino acid sequence: CSVERGSHAVTYNEQFF. This chain connects TRBV29-1 to TRBJ2-1; D possibly corresponds to TRBD2 (5 bases). V shed 2 bases and J shed 2 bases, with 19 bases lying between them. This CDR3 contains 17 residues. The V gene's germline CDR1 is SQVTM and CDR2 ANQGSEA.

The CDR3 loop reads CASRRGVNTEAFF. The DNA for the CDR3 is TGCGCCAGCAGGAGGGGGGTGAACACTGAAGCTTTCTTT. The chain uses TRBV10-1 and TRBJ1-1; possible D gene TRBD1, 6 bases. The V end lost 6 bases, the J end lost 0 bases, and 8 bases lay between the germline ends. This CDR3 has 13 amino acids. Germline loops: CDR1 WNHNN, CDR2 SYGVQD (reference sequence).

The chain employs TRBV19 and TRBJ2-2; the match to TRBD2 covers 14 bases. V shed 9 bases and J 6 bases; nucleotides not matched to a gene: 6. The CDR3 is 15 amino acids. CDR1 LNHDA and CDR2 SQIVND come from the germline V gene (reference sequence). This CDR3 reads CASSGLAGVAGELFF. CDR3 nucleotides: TGTGCCAGCTCGGGACTAGCGGGAGTTGCCGGGGAGCTGTTTTTT.